Following are 20 T cell receptor beta chains from one sample sequenced in a study of cytomegalovirus exposure and HLA in healthy donors. Measured with immunoSEQ multiplex PCR; TCRdb has only the in-frame clones, and not every one. In the table there are 200,000 or so clones, 80% to 90% of which are singletons. Sample: PBMCs. These receptors all come from a woman in her 30s in good health and CMV-seropositive.

The chain employs TRBV5-1 and TRBJ1-4; 7 bases are shared with TRBD1. J was trimmed by 5 bases and V by 3 bases; bases with no gene match: 4. The CDR3 spans 14 residues. Germline loops: CDR1 SGHRS, CDR2 YFSETQ. The CDR3 sequence is CASSSGGRNEKLFF. CDR3 nucleotide sequence: TGCGCCAGCAGCTCAGGGGGAAGAAATGAAAAACTGTTTTTT.

This chain joins TRBV7-8 and TRBJ2-7; D possibly corresponds to TRBD2 (6 bases). V lost 1 base and J lost 1, with 8 bases in between. Germline V lookup: CDR1 SGHVS, CDR2 FQNEAQ. The CDR3 length is 14 residues. CDR3 nucleotide sequence: TGTGCCAGCAGCTTAGACCGGGAGTCCTACGAGCAGTACTTC. This encodes CASSLDRESYEQYF.

Only a few counts were recorded for this clone. The J gene is TRBJ2-2, the V gene TRBV21-1; TRBD2 is taken as the D call from the table, unchecked against the DNA. TRBV21-1 is an annotated pseudogene. CDR3 length: 15 residues. The CDR3 is CASSIRASNTGELFF. As DNA, the CDR3 is TGTGCCAGCAGCATTAGAGCATCGAACACCGGGGAGCTGTTTTTT.

This chain uses TRBV6-5 with TRBJ2-7; D might be TRBD2 (5 bases). The CDR3 runs to 13 residues. CDR1 MNHEY and CDR2 SVGAGI come from the germline V gene. V lost 5 bases, J lost 5 bases, and 13 bases lay in between. The CDR3 region is CASSTGVLDEQYF. The CDR3 coding sequence is TGTGCCAGCAGTACCGGGGTACTAGACGAGCAGTACTTC.

Only one count was recorded for this clone. The rearrangement uses TRBV5-1 and TRBJ2-3; no reliable D call. Germline values: CDR1 SGHRS, CDR2 YFSETQ. The CDR3 extends over 14 amino acids. The V and J ends lost 4 bases and 2 bases respectively, with 11 bases between them. CDR3 nucleotides: TGCGCCAGCAGCCCCGACATAAACACAGATACGCAGTATTTT. Encoded protein: CASSPDINTDTQYF.

The V and J genes are TRBV6-6 and TRBJ1-2; D uncertain. The CDR3 has 13 residues. Trimming pared 4 bases from V and 8 bases from J, leaving 14 bases between. Per the germline V gene, CDR1 is MNHNY and CDR2 is SVGAGI (reference sequence). As DNA, the CDR3 is TGTGCCAGCAGTTCTACCACGAGGGCCGGCTACACCTTC. Protein sequence: CASSSTTRAGYTF.

V gene TRBV30 combines with J gene TRBJ1-5; D not certain. The CDR3 extends over 14 amino acids. Germline CDR1 GTSNPN, CDR2 SVGIG (reference sequence). Trimming left V 0 bases short and J 3 bases short, with 9 bases between. The CDR3 reads CAWSVGGDNQPQHF. In DNA form, the CDR3 reads TGTGCCTGGAGTGTGGGCGGGGACAATCAGCCCCAGCATTTT.

The gene calls are TRBV7-2 and TRBJ1-2, with D possibly being TRBD1 (6 bases). CDR1 and CDR2 (germline): SGHTA, FQGNSA. Deletions cut 4 bases from V and 6 bases from J, with 12 bases between. The CDR3 totals 13 residues. CDR3 in DNA: TGTGCCAGCAGCTCTCGCCAGGGGAATGGCTACACCTTC. It translates to CASSSRQGNGYTF.

The J gene is TRBJ2-1, the V gene TRBV25-1; D might be TRBD2 (5 bases). V was trimmed by 4 bases and J by 8 bases, leaving 9 bases between them. Looked up from germline, CDR1 is MGHDK and CDR2 is SYGVNS. The CDR3 is 12 amino acids. In DNA form, the CDR3 reads TGTGCCAGCAGTGGGCCGAGGGATGAGCAGTTCTTC. This gives the protein CASSGPRDEQFF.

In its sample, this clone was seen a few times. The chain joins TRBV6-5 to TRBJ1-2; D perhaps matches TRBD1 (6 bases). CDR1 and CDR2 (germline): MNHEY, SVGAGI. This CDR3 has 14 amino acids. Trimming took off 5 bases at V and 0 bases at J, with 10 bases between the two ends. CDR3 DNA sequence: TGTGCCAGCAGTCGGGACAACACTAACTATGGCTACACCTTC. Its protein product is CASSRDNTNYGYTF.

This chain uses TRBV6-5 with TRBJ1-5, with D unresolved. V dropped 8 bases and J dropped 3 bases, with 8 bases sitting between them. The germline CDR1 and CDR2 sequences are MNHEY and SVGAGI. CDR3 length: 12 residues. Written as DNA, the CDR3 is TGTGCCAGCCGGGGAAACAATCAGCCCCAGCATTTT. Protein product: CASRGNNQPQHF.

The chain uses TRBV5-1 and TRBJ2-1, with TRBD2 matching 16 bases. This CDR3 is built from 17 residues. With 4 bases clipped from V and 5 bases from J, the junction kept 6 bases outside the gene matches. Germline CDR1 and CDR2: SGHRS and YFSETQ. CDR3 DNA sequence: TGCGCCAGCAGCCGGGGACTAGCGGGAGGGAAGGACAATGAGCAGTTCTTC. Translated, it gives CASSRGLAGGKDNEQFF.

V is TRBV5-5 and J is TRBJ2-2; D gene uncertain. The CDR3 contains 15 residues. CDR1 SGHKS and CDR2 YYEKEE come from the germline V gene (reference sequence). Trimming removed 2 bases from V and 3 bases from J, with 11 bases in between. This chain's CDR3 is CASSFSSAYTGELFF. The CDR3 DNA is TGTGCCAGCAGCTTCTCCTCCGCGTACACCGGGGAGCTGTTTTTT.

The chain carries TRBV6-1 and TRBJ2-3; D may be TRBD2 (5 bases). CDR3 length: 15 residues. V was cut by 0 bases and J by 2 bases, with 9 bases left in between. Germline-derived CDR1 and CDR2 are MNHNS and SASEGT. The CDR3 nucleotides are TGTGCCAGCAGTGAAGCAGGGAGATACACAGATACGCAGTATTTT. It translates to CASSEAGRYTDTQYF.

The V and J genes are TRBV28 and TRBJ1-2; the D gene is possibly TRBD1 (6 bases). CDR1 MDHEN and CDR2 SYDVKM come from the germline V gene. The CDR3 loop spans 16 amino acids. Trimming removed 7 bases from V and 2 bases from J, with 20 bases in between. CDR3 bases: TGTGCCAGCACCTCCCGGCCGACAGGTGCCAACTATGGCTACACCTTC. The encoded protein is CASTSRPTGANYGYTF.

This clone has just a few counts. The V gene is TRBV19, the J gene TRBJ1-5, with D uncertain. V gave up 6 bases and J gave up 3 bases, with 21 bases separating them. Germline CDR1 LNHDA, CDR2 SQIVND (reference sequence). The length of the CDR3 is 17 residues. The CDR3 loop reads CASSTDPVTRYNQPQHF. The DNA for the CDR3 is TGTGCCAGTAGCACCGACCCAGTGACACGATACAATCAGCCCCAGCATTTT.

This sequence joins TRBV19 and TRBJ2-7; 7 bases match TRBD2. The germline V gene has CDR1 LNHDA and CDR2 SQIVND (reference sequence). V shed 1 base, J shed 3 bases, and the junction held 3 bases outside the gene matches. CDR3 length equals 14 residues. The CDR3 nucleotides are TGTGCCAGTAGTATAGCCGGGAGGAGCTACGAGCAGTACTTC. It specifies CASSIAGRSYEQYF.

V is TRBV7-2 and J is TRBJ1-2; 10 positions match TRBD1. Losses at the gene ends were 4 bases for V and 10 bases for J; bases not matched to a gene: 21. Germline-derived CDR1 and CDR2 are SGHTA and FQGNSA. This CDR3 region has 18 residues. The CDR3 nucleotides are TGTGCCAGCAGCTCGGGAACCGGGACAGGGGCTTTTTACGCCCTCTACACCTTC. Translated: CASSSGTGTGAFYALYTF.

The chain has TRBV9 and TRBJ2-1; the D is unclear. Germline CDR1 is SGDLS and CDR2 is YYNGEE. The V and J ends lost 6 bases and 8 bases respectively, with 9 bases between them. The CDR3 loop spans 11 amino acids. CDR3 residues: CASTSGYEQFF. The CDR3 DNA follows: TGTGCCAGCACCTCCGGGTATGAGCAGTTCTTC.

In this sample, this clone turned up many times. The rearrangement uses TRBV13 and TRBJ1-5; TRBD1 agrees at 7 bases. There are 14 residues in the CDR3. CDR1 is PRHDT and CDR2 is FYEKMQ in the germline V gene (reference sequence). The V and J ends lost 0 bases and 6 bases, in that order; junction bases with no gene match: 2. The CDR3: CASSLGQGGQPQHF. In DNA, the CDR3 is TGTGCCAGCAGCTTAGGTCAGGGGGGTCAGCCCCAGCATTTT.